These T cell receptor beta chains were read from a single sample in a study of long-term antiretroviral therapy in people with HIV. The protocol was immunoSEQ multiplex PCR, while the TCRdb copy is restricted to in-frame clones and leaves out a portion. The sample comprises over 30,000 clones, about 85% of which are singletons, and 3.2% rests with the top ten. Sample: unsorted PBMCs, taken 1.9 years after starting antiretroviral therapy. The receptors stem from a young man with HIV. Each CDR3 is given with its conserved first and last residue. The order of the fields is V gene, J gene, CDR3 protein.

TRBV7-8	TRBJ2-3	CASSLGTSIADTQYF
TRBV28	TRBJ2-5	CASSLMGLGGETQYF
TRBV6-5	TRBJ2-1	CASSTMTGGGEQFF
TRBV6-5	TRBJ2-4	CARGDQKNIQYF
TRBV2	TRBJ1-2	CASSEGGPYGYTF
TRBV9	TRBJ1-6	CASSPQGSSYNSPLHF
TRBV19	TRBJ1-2	CASSIGWAGMRPDGYTF
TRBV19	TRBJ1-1	CASQTDRGNTEAFF
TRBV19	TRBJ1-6	CASSILSQGYSPLHF
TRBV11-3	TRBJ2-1	CASSPRGHSYNEQFF
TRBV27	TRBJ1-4	CASCYSGRLNEKLFF
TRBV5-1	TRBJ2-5	CASSLTGFGSEETQYF
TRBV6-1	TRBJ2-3	CASTGGGGTDTQYF
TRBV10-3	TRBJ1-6	CAISIGDMNSPLHF
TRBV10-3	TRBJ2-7	CAISEFEGGYEQYF
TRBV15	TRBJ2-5	CATSRTRRSILGAEETQYF
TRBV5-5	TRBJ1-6	CASSLGAVIGVRGDSPLHF
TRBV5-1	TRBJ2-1	CASSLAEAGYNEQFF
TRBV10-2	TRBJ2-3	CASRGGGGTDTQYF
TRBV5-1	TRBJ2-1	CASSLSSLAGSYNEQFF
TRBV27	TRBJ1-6	CASSPGGTGIQAIHF
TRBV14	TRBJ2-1	CASKDRGYNEQFF
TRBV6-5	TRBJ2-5	CASSSPEVQGWETQYF
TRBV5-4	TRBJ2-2	CASSLVRRRGADTGELFF
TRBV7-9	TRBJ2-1	CASSLGGAQGAGYNEQFF
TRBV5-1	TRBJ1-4	CASSLRGSSEKLFF
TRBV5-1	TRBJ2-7	CASSLDHEQYF
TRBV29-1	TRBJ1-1	CSARGSTEAFF
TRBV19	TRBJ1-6	CASTPGGSPLHF
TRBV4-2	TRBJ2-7	CASSQGQADYEQYF
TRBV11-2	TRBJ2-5	CASSPGLEETQYF
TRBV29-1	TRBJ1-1	CSAIDRYTEAFF
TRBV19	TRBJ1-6	CASSTYRQTVDSPLHF
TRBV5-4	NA	CASSRTADEQYF
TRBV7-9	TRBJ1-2	CASSLADRAETYGYTF
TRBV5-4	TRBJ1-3	CASSLDREDTIYF
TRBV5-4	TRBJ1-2	CASSLSSGSYGYTF
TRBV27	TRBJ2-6	CATISADISGANVLTF
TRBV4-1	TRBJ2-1	CASSHMGARLAKNEQFF
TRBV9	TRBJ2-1	CASSASGGGGGEQFF
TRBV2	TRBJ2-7	CASSTGAYEQYF
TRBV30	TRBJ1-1	CAWVKNTEAFF
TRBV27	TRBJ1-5	CASSLSSGEVGEIF
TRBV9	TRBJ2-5	CASSLWGALGETQYF
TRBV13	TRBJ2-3	CASSTQLGRSHTQYF
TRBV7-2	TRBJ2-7	CASSLAGGVPEQYF
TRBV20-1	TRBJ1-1	CSASQGRQAFF
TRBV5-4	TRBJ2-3	CASRLAGGTSTDTQYF
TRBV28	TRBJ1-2	CASSLVSANYGYTF
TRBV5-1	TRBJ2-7	CASKGEGEQYF
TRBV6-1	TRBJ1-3	CASSWTTGNTIYF
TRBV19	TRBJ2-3	CASSINWGGTQYF
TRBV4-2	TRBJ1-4	CASSQVNGGDEKLFF
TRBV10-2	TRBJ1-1	CASSDQGQVNTEAFF
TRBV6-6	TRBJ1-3	CASSYGRLSGNTIYF
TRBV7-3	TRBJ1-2	CASSLEGTGPFYGYTF
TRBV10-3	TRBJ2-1	CAITKETVNEQFF
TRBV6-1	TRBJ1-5	CASSEAEQDPYQPQHF
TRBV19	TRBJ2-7	CASSIGGSSSHEQYF
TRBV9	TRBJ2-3	CASSVGSGVTTDTQYF